Below, one TCR beta chain is given with its context. The sample belongs to a study of blood T cell repertoires in COVID-19. Germline-derived CDR1 and CDR2 are LNHDA and SQIVND (reference sequence). The J segment lost 1 base and the V segment lost 5 bases, leaving 14 bases of the junction unmatched. This CDR3 has 18 amino acids. The data were produced by immunoSEQ multiplex PCR, yet TCRdb's version contains in-frame clones alone and is incomplete. The table shows approximately 220,000 clones, with about four fifths occurring only once. The receptor's source is a woman aged 30 to 39 who had recovered from COVID-19. Input material: peripheral blood. The rearrangement links TRBV19 to TRBJ1-3, with 7 positions matching TRBD1. CDR3 coding DNA: TGTGCCAGTAGTTACCCCTGGCAATACAGGGGTTCTGGAAACACCATATATTTT. As protein: CASSYPWQYRGSGNTIYF. Variable domain in full (rest from reference TRBV19 and TRBJ1-3): DGGITQSPKYLFRKEGQNVTLSCEQNLNHDAMYWYRQDPGQGLRLIYYSQIVNDFQKGDIAEGYSVSREKKESFPLTVTSAQKNPTAFYLCASSYPWQYRGSGNTIYFGEGSWLTVV.